Sequencing of this T cell receptor beta chain was carried out in a study of human T cells and chemical hapten exposure. Whole-study context: Per-sample TCR yield variation was attributed mainly to small pooled library volume differences.

This clonotype showed up many times. The antigen is not known. The study's findings and limits: Alopecia in the donors means their immune response may deviate from healthy people's.

Time point specified: pre-sensitization, week 0. Treatment specified: therapeutic diphenylcyclopropenone sensitization with weekly scalp DPC. The authors' processing: Ranging from about 23,224 to 750,000, TCR counts per sample had a median value of around 94,000. TCRdb ran MiXCR on the RACE reads and lists one entry per CDR3 protein. The V and J calls here are based on TCRdb, not the publication. Altogether a few hundred thousand distinct CDR3 sequences are present, 4.5% to 7% being singletons, with the ten largest covering approximately 8.2%. Per germline, CDR1 DFQATT and CDR2 SNEGSKA (reference sequence). V lost 1 base and J lost 3; bases outside the gene matches: 13. The CDR3 is 18 amino acids.

The sample in question was whole blood, obtained in connection with sensitization to the hapten diphenylcyclopropenone (DPC). The TCR originated in a woman in her late teens or twenties with alopecia areata. Some clones in this sample may be carry-over from other donors' samples. The chain uses TRBV20-1 and TRBJ1-1; 11 bases line up with TRBD1. The CDR3 protein is CSARGGEGTGGRDTEAFF. In DNA form, the CDR3 reads TGCAGTGCTAGAGGTGGGGAGGGGACAGGGGGAAGAGACACTGAAGCTTTCTTT.